One and the same sample provided the 15 T cell receptor beta chains below, sequenced in a study of T cell responses to AZD1222 COVID-19 vaccine. Method: immunoSEQ multiplex PCR; TCRdb's copy keeps in-frame clones and lacks some. This table holds approximately 110,000 clones, approximately 90% found once. The sequenced sample was peripheral blood, obtained 28 days after the second AZD1222 dose. The source of these receptors is an adult who received the AZD1222 COVID-19 vaccine.

The J gene is TRBJ2-7, the V gene TRBV28; D uncertain. This CDR3 spans 12 amino acids. The germline V and J ends were trimmed by 4 bases and 6 bases, with 10 bases remaining between them. The germline CDR1 and CDR2 sequences are MDHEN and SYDVKM. CDR3 bases: TGTGCCAGCAGTTCGGCCAGGTTCGAGCAGTACTTC. This gives the protein CASSSARFEQYF.

The V and J genes are TRBV27 and TRBJ2-7; possible D gene TRBD1, 6 bases. Trimming cost V 6 bases and J 4 bases, with 19 bases left between them. CDR1 and CDR2 from the germline V gene are MNHEY and SMNVEV (reference sequence). The CDR3 runs to 15 residues. CDR3 sequence (DNA): TGTGCCAGCAGACCTACCGGACAGAGGACATACGAGCAGTACTTC. This sequence encodes CASRPTGQRTYEQYF.

The rearrangement uses TRBV5-6 and TRBJ1-5, with 9 nucleotides matching TRBD1. The CDR3 length is 16 residues. Per germline, CDR1 SGHDT and CDR2 YYEEEE. V lost 3 bases and J lost 0; bases outside the gene matches: 4. The CDR3 DNA is TGTGCCAGCAGCTCAATGACAGGGGGTAGCAATCAGCCCCAGCATTTT. This encodes CASSSMTGGSNQPQHF. The entire variable domain, with the rest obtained from reference TRBV5-6 and TRBJ1-5, is as follows: DAGVTQSPTHLIKTRGQQVTLRCSPKSGHDTVSWYQQALGQGPQFIFQYYEEEERQRGNFPDRFSGHQFPNYSSELNVNALLLGDSALYLCASSSMTGGSNQPQHFGDGTRLSIL.

The genes are TRBV5-6 and TRBJ1-1, with unresolved D. The length of the CDR3 is 14 residues. V was clipped by 4 bases and J by 6 bases, with 16 bases between them. Germline V gene data show CDR1 as SGHDT and CDR2 as YYEEEE. In DNA, the CDR3 is TGTGCCAGCAGCAAGAAAATCACTGGGGCTGAAGCTTTCTTT. Residues: CASSKKITGAEAFF. Using reference TRBV5-6 and TRBJ1-1 for the parts outside the CDR3, the full variable domain is DAGVTQSPTHLIKTRGQQVTLRCSPKSGHDTVSWYQQALGQGPQFIFQYYEEEERQRGNFPDRFSGHQFPNYSSELNVNALLLGDSALYLCASSKKITGAEAFFGQGTRLTVV.

The table lists this clone with a count of one. The chain employs TRBV19 and TRBJ1-6, with a possible D match to TRBD1 (5 bases). Trimming took off 1 base at V and 4 bases at J, with 11 bases between the two ends. The CDR3 extends over 16 amino acids. From germline, CDR1 is LNHDA and CDR2 SQIVND (reference sequence). The CDR3 bases are TGTGCCAGTAGTATAGTCGGGACGGTTTATAATTCACCCCTCCACTTT. Translation gives CASSIVGTVYNSPLHF.

This chain uses TRBV27 with TRBJ1-3; tentatively, D is TRBD1 (5 bases). Germline V CDR1 and CDR2: MNHEY, SMNVEV (reference sequence). The V gene lost 3 bases and the J gene lost 0 bases, with 9 bases spanning the gap. The CDR3 has 15 residues. The CDR3 coding sequence is TGTGCCAGCAGTTTGACAGTTGCCTCTGGAAACACCATATATTTT. Protein product: CASSLTVASGNTIYF.

The V call is TRBV10-2, the J call TRBJ2-1, with TRBD2 matching over 9 bases. Unmatched junction bases numbered 4, after V lost 4 bases and J lost 6 bases. The CDR3 is made up of 14 amino acids. Per germline, CDR1 WSHSY and CDR2 SAAADI. The CDR3 region has the DNA TGCGCCAGCAGTGTAGGACTAGCGCTCAATGAGCAGTTCTTC. Amino acids: CASSVGLALNEQFF.

The gene calls are TRBV5-1 and TRBJ2-3; 8 bases line up with TRBD2. CDR1 and CDR2 (germline): SGHRS, YFSETQ. Germline trimming cut 4 bases from V and 1 base from J; bases unmatched to any gene: 11. This CDR3 is 17 amino acids long. CDR3 residues: CASSRGLAQIGTDTQYF. CDR3 DNA sequence: TGCGCCAGCAGCCGAGGACTAGCCCAAATAGGCACAGATACGCAGTATTTT.

This chain joins TRBV10-3 and TRBJ1-2; 8 bases map to TRBD1. This CDR3 spans 14 amino acids. V lost 6 bases and J lost 4; bases outside the gene matches: 7. The germline V gene encodes CDR1 ENHRY and CDR2 SYGVKD. CDR3 nucleotides: TGTGCCATCAGATCAGACAGGGGTTTCTATGGCTACACCTTC. This gives the protein CAIRSDRGFYGYTF.

The CDR3 nucleotides read TGTGCCAGCAGCGGGCGGACAGGGGCTGGGACTGAAGCTTTCTTT. This encodes CASSGRTGAGTEAFF. V is TRBV7-9 and J is TRBJ1-1; 9 bases fit TRBD1. Germline CDR1 SEHNR, CDR2 FQNEAQ (reference sequence). The CDR3 extends over 15 amino acids. The junction had 9 bases not matched to a gene; V was cut back by 5 bases and J by 5 bases. Together with reference TRBV7-9 and TRBJ1-1, the CDR3 gives the full variable domain: DTGVSQNPRHKITKRGQNVTFRCDPISEHNRLYWYRQTLGQGPEFLTYFQNEAQLEKSRLLSDRFSAERPKGSFSTLEIQRTEQGDSAMYLCASSGRTGAGTEAFFGQGTRLTVV.

This clone was counted between two and nine times. The V and J genes are TRBV19 and TRBJ1-4; D is possibly TRBD1 (5 bases). This CDR3 comprises 16 residues. The V and J ends lost 6 bases and 8 bases respectively, with 22 bases between them. The germline V gene has CDR1 LNHDA and CDR2 SQIVND (reference sequence). For the CDR3, the DNA is TGTGCCAGTAGCATCCCGGGTCGGCAGGGTAACGAAAAACTGTTTTTT. Its translation: CASSIPGRQGNEKLFF.

This rearrangement joins TRBV19 to TRBJ1-1; D might be TRBD1 (5 bases). V dropped 6 bases and J dropped 0 bases, with 8 bases sitting between them. The CDR3 is 13 residues long. The V gene's germline CDR1 is LNHDA and CDR2 SQIVND (reference sequence). The CDR3 coding sequence is TGTGCCAGTAGCCAGGGACTGAACACTGAAGCTTTCTTT. Its protein is CASSQGLNTEAFF.

The CDR3 DNA sequence: TGCAGCGTTGAAGGGGAGCTCGGGAAGACCCAGTACTTC. Residues: CSVEGELGKTQYF. The chain combines TRBV29-1 with TRBJ2-5; D is perhaps TRBD2 (5 bases). V lost 1 base, J lost 6 bases, and 12 bases lay in between. The CDR3 consists of 13 residues. CDR1 is SQVTM and CDR2 is ANQGSEA in the germline V gene. The full variable domain, completed using reference TRBV29-1 and TRBJ2-5, is SAVISQKPSRDICQRGTSLTIQCQVDSQVTMMFWYRQQPGQSLTLIATANQGSEATYESGFVIDKFPISRPNLTFSTLTVSNMSPEDSSIYLCSVEGELGKTQYFGPGTRLLVL.

The chain is built from TRBV5-1 and TRBJ2-2, with TRBD2 identical over 13 bases. Per the germline V gene, CDR1 is SGHRS and CDR2 is YFSETQ. V shed 1 base, J shed 4 bases, and the junction held 7 bases outside the gene matches. The CDR3 has 18 amino acids. CDR3 bases: TGCGCCAGCAGCTTGTCTACTAGCGGGAGGGCCACCACCGGGGAGCTGTTTTTT. Translating gives CASSLSTSGRATTGELFF.

V is TRBV7-8 and J is TRBJ1-1; possible D gene TRBD1, 5 bases. With 5 bases removed from V and 1 base from J, the gap between germline ends came to 8 bases. Germline lookup yields CDR1 SGHVS and CDR2 FQNEAQ. The CDR3 totals 13 residues. The CDR3, as DNA: TGTGCCAGCAGCCGCCAGGGGAACACTGAAGCTTTCTTT. This translates into CASSRQGNTEAFF.